Here is one T cell receptor (beta chain) with its context. Methods used by the authors: Reference gene primer amplification yielded estimated nucleated cell counts. Here immunoSEQ multiplex PCR was the method, and the copy in TCRdb shows in-frame clones only, minus some. V, J and clone size are taken as reported in that table, and D and trimming were inferred from the DNA itself. This sample yields 300,000 to 350,000 clones, of which 87% are seen a single time; less than 2.5% belongs to the top ten. The entry originates in a study of blood T cell repertoires in COVID-19. Looking at the study overall: T cells, B-cell-depleted T cells, or PBMCs supplied cDNA or gDNA.

The V gene's germline CDR1 is SGHNT and CDR2 YENEEA. Trimming took 5 bases from V and 6 from J, leaving 10 bases between them. The CDR3 is made up of 13 amino acids. The receptor's source is a man between 18 and 35 years old with active or convalescent COVID-19. The chain recombines TRBV11-3 with TRBJ2-2, with a possible D match to TRBD2 (5 bases). Sequenced: peripheral blood. The CDR3 sequence is CASSRGLPGELFF. CDR3 bases: TGTGCCAGCAGCCGAGGGCTTCCCGGGGAGCTGTTTTTT.